These 8 T cell receptor beta chains came from one sample sequenced in a study of blood T cell repertoires in COVID-19. The data were produced by immunoSEQ multiplex PCR, yet TCRdb's version contains in-frame clones alone and is incomplete. The sample carries approximately 94,000 clones, over 75% recorded once. Sample: peripheral blood. Receptors were obtained from a human donor in a cohort sampled during active COVID-19.

The chain employs TRBV5-1 and TRBJ1-4; 8 bases line up with TRBD1. CDR3 length: 16 residues. The V gene's germline CDR1 is SGHRS and CDR2 YFSETQ. The junction had 8 bases not matched to a gene; V was cut back by 0 bases and J by 7 bases. The CDR3 protein is CASSLATTGGGEKLFF. The CDR3 DNA is TGCGCCAGCAGCTTGGCTACAACAGGGGGAGGTGAAAAACTGTTTTTT.

The chain employs TRBV5-4 and TRBJ2-1; 10 bases line up with TRBD2. V trimming: 6 bases; J trimming: 5 bases; junction bases outside the gene matches: 8. There are 15 residues in the CDR3. Germline V gene lookup returns CDR1 SGHNT and CDR2 YYREEE (reference sequence). CDR3 region: CASTKTSGRDNEQFF. CDR3 bases: TGTGCCAGCACCAAGACTAGCGGGCGAGACAATGAGCAGTTCTTC.

The chain has TRBV30 and TRBJ2-2; TRBD2 might be the D (6 bases). The length of the CDR3 is 14 residues. Trimming cost V 5 bases and J 4 bases, with 14 bases left between them. Germline CDR1 reads GTSNPN; CDR2 reads SVGIG (reference sequence). CDR3: CAWGAGPGTGELFF. As DNA, the CDR3 is TGTGCCTGGGGTGCGGGGCCTGGCACCGGGGAGCTGTTTTTT. The whole variable domain, filled in from reference TRBV30 and TRBJ2-2, reads SQTIHQWPATLVQPVGSPLSLECTVEGTSNPNLYWYRQAAGRGLQLLFYSVGIGQISSEVPQNLSASRPQDRQFILSSKKLLLSDSGFYLCAWGAGPGTGELFFGEGSRLTVL.

This chain joins TRBV5-6 and TRBJ1-2; D is possibly TRBD1 (5 bases). This CDR3 comprises 15 residues. CDR1 SGHDT and CDR2 YYEEEE come from the germline V gene. V was shortened by 3 bases and J by 5 bases, with 17 bases between the two germline ends. CDR3: CASSSWGRFFYGYTF. The CDR3 nucleotides are TGTGCCAGCAGCTCCTGGGGCAGATTTTTTTATGGCTACACCTTC.

The CDR3 is CASSLDQGASGPAYNEQFF. The CDR3 region has the DNA TGTGCCAGCAGCTTAGATCAGGGTGCTAGCGGGCCCGCCTACAATGAGCAGTTCTTC. The rearrangement uses TRBV11-3 and TRBJ2-1; 8 bases agree with TRBD2. Unmatched junction bases numbered 12, after V lost 0 bases and J lost 2 bases. The CDR3 covers 19 residues. Per the germline V gene, CDR1 is SGHNT and CDR2 is YENEEA.

The chain recombines TRBV6-5 with TRBJ2-1; maybe TRBD2 (7 bases). The germline V gene encodes CDR1 MNHEY and CDR2 SVGAGI. With 6 bases removed from V and 7 bases from J, the gap between germline ends came to 10 bases. This CDR3 comprises 12 residues. The CDR3 DNA reads TGTGCCAGCAGGCGGGGGCAAAATGAGCAGTTCTTC. Translating it yields CASRRGQNEQFF.

This rearrangement joins TRBV18 to TRBJ2-7, with 7 nucleotides matching TRBD2. Germline-derived CDR1 and CDR2 are KGHSH and LQKENI. Unmatched junction bases numbered 10, after V lost 1 base and J lost 7 bases. CDR3 length equals 15 residues. CDR3 DNA sequence: TGTGCCAGCTCACCACTCGGTGCGGGAGAGGGGGAGCAGTACTTC. Translating it yields CASSPLGAGEGEQYF.

The chain joins TRBV29-1 to TRBJ2-1; D remains unclear. The CDR3 runs 12 residues. CDR1 is SQVTM and CDR2 is ANQGSEA in the germline V gene. CDR3 loop: CSWAPLYNEQFF. For the CDR3, the DNA is TGCAGTTGGGCCCCGCTATACAATGAGCAGTTCTTC.